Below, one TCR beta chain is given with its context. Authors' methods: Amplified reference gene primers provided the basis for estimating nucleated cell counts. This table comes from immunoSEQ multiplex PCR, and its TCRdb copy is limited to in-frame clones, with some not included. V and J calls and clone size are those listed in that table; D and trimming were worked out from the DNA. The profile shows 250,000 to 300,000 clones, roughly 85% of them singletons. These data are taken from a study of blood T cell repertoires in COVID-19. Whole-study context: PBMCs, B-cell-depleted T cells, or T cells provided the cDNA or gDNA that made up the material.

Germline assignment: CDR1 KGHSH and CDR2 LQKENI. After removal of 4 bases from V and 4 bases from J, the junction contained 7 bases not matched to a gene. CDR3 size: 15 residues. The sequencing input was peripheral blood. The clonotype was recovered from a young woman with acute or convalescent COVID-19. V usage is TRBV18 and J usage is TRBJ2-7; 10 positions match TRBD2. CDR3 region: CASSRFGTSAYEQYF. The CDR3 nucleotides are TGTGCCAGCTCACGTTTCGGGACTAGCGCATACGAGCAGTACTTC.